This TCR beta chain originates from a study of blood T cell repertoires in COVID-19. The wider study: PBMCs, B-cell-depleted T cells, or T cells provided the cDNA or gDNA that made up the material.

Source study methods: By means of reference gene primer amplification, nucleated cell counts were estimated. This table comes from immunoSEQ multiplex PCR, and its TCRdb copy is limited to in-frame clones, with some not included. V and J calls and clone size are as listed in that table; D and trimming were resolved from the DNA. Of about 310,000 clones listed, over 85% are singletons. Trimming removed 4 bases from V and 2 bases from J, with 11 bases in between. The CDR3 has 14 residues. Germline-derived CDR1 and CDR2 are SGDLS and YYNGEE. Material: PBMCs or T cells enriched from blood (not recorded which). The V call is TRBV9, the J call TRBJ2-3, with D perhaps TRBD1 (6 bases). This sequence was found in a woman in her 30s who had recovered from COVID-19. The CDR3 bases are TGTGCCAGCAGCCGGGACACGATCACAGATACGCAGTATTTT. Translation: CASSRDTITDTQYF.